This TCR beta chain was sequenced for a study of cytomegalovirus exposure and HLA in healthy donors. The wider study: In a later analysis, it was reported that the 110 or so validation repertoires had been produced on the same platform as the 666 repertoires belonging to the first cohort.

The CDR3 sequence is 11 residues long. Looked up from germline, CDR1 is MNHEY and CDR2 is SVGAGI. V was trimmed by 3 bases and J by 7 bases, leaving 5 bases between them. In the case of this clone: Its antigen is as yet unknown.

The assay was immunoSEQ multiplex PCR, and TCRdb's table has in-frame clones only and misses some. The sample lists some 140,000 clones; around four fifths were seen once. The study's findings and limits: Three chains tied to CMV proved CMV antigen-specific in vitro. Both high specificity and high sensitivity reportedly marked the classifier's diagnosis of cytomegalovirus status.

The TCR sequence derives from a woman aged 30 to 39 in good health and CMV-seronegative. The chain employs TRBV6-5 and TRBJ2-3; D call uncertain. The source material was PBMCs. The CDR3 sequence is CASSYSNTQYF. CDR3 sequence (DNA): TGTGCCAGCAGTTATTCTAATACGCAGTATTTT.